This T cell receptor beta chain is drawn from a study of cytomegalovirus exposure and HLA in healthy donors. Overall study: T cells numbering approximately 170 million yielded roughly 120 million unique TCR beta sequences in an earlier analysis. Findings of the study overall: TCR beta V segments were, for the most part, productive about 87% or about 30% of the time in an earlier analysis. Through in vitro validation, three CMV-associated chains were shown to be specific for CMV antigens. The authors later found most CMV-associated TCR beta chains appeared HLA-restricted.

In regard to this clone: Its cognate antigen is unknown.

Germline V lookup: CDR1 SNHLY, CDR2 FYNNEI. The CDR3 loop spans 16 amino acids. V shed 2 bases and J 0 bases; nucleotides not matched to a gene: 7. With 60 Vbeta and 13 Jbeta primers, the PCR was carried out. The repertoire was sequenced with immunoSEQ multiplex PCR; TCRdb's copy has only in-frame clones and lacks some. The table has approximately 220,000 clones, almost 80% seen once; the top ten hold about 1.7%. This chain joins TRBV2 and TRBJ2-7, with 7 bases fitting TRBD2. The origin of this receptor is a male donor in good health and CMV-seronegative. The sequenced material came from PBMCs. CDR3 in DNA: TGTGCCAGCAGTGAAAGGGTGGGAGGGAGCTCCTACGAGCAGTACTTC. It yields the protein CASSERVGGSSYEQYF.